This T cell receptor (beta chain) was retrieved from a study of regulatory T cells in long-lasting Graves disease. Study results and limitations: Few sampled subjects may have lowered accuracy. Persistent cases favored TRBV28, TRBJ1-2 and TRBJ2-5.

Arm-PCR of CDR3 regions and iRepertoire HTBI primers were the basis on which TCR beta libraries were built. A single record per CDR3 protein comes from TCRdb applying MiXCR to the multiplex PCR reads. The table shows hundreds of thousands of distinct CDR3 sequences, with roughly 15% occurring only once. Time point defined: newly diagnosed GD, antithyroid drugs for less than 3 months. Researchers made the TCR library from RNA that was extracted from PBMCs. Remarks on this clonotype: Antigen: not known.

Germline trimming cut 5 bases from V and 3 bases from J; bases unmatched to any gene: 11. This CDR3 region has 15 residues. The germline CDR1 and CDR2 sequences are DFQATT and SNEGSKA (reference sequence). These data were also reused for a study on T cells in Graves' hyperthyroidism and ophthalmopathy. As that study records: Each patient was aged 18 to 65 and had newly diagnosed hyperthyroidism of under 2 months' duration. RT-PCR in the first round (using the HTBI primer set) targeted the TCR CDR3.

Sequencing used peripheral blood mononuclear cells (PBMCs), obtained at new diagnosis, from a patient treated with antithyroid drugs. This sequence was found in a woman aged 35 to 59 with Graves disease. This chain joins TRBV20-1 and TRBJ1-2; TRBD1 matches at 8 bases. CDR3 DNA: TGCAGTGCTGAAATTAAATCGACAGGGGACTATGGCTACACCTTC. This codes for CSAEIKSTGDYGYTF.